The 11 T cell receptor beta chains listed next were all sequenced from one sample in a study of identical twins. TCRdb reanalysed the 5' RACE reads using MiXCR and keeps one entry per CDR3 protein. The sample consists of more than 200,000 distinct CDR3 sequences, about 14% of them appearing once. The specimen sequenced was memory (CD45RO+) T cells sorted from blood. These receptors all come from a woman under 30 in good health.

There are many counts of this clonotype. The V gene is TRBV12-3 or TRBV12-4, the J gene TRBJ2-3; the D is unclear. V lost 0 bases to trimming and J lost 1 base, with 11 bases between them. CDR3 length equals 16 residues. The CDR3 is CASSLALLVGTDTQYF. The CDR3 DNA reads TGTGCCAGCAGTTTAGCGCTTTTGGTGGGCACAGATACGCAGTATTTT.

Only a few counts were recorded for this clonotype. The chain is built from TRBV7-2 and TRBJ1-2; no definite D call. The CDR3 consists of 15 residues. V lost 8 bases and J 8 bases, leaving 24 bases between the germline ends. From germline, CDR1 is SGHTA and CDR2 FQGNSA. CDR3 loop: CASQWTGSAIYGYTF. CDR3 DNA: TGTGCCAGCCAATGGACGGGTTCAGCAATTTACGGCTACACCTTC.

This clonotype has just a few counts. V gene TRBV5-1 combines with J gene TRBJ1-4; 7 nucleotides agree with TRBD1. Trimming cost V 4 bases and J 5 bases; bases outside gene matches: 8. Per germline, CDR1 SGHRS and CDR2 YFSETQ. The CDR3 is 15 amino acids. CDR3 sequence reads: CASSLGDSQNEKLFF. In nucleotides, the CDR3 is TGCGCCAGCAGCCTAGGGGACAGCCAGAATGAAAAACTGTTTTTT. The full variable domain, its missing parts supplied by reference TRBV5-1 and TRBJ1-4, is KAGVTQTPRYLIKTRGQQVTLSCSPISGHRSVSWYQQTPGQGLQFLFEYFSETQRNKGNFPGRFSGRQFSNSRSEMNVSTLELGDSALYLCASSLGDSQNEKLFFGSGTQLSVL.

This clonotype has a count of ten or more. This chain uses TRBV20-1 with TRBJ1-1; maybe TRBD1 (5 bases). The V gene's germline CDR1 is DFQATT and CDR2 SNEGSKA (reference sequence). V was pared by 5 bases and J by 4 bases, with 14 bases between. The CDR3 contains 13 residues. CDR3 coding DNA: TGCAGTGCTCGCAGGGAGGTAAGCACTGAAGCTTTCTTT. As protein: CSARREVSTEAFF.

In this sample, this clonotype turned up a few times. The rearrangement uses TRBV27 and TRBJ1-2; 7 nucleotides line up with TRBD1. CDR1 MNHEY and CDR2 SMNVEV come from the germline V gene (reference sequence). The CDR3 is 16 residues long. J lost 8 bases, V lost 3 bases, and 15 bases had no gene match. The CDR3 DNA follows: TGTGCCAGCAGTTTCCTGGGACAGTGGGAATCGGGAGGCTACACCTTC. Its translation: CASSFLGQWESGGYTF.

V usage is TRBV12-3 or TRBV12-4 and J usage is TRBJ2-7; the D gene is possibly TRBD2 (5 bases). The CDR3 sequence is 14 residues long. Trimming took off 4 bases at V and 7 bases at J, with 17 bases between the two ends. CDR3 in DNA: TGTGCCAGCAGTTCTGTTTTGCTGTCGGGAGAGCAGTACTTC. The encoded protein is CASSSVLLSGEQYF.

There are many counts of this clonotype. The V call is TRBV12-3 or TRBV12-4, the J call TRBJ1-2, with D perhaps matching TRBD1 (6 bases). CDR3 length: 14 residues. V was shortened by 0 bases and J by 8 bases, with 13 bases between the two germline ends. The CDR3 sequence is CASSLADSVRGYTF. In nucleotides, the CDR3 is TGTGCCAGCAGTTTAGCGGACAGCGTAAGGGGCTACACCTTC.

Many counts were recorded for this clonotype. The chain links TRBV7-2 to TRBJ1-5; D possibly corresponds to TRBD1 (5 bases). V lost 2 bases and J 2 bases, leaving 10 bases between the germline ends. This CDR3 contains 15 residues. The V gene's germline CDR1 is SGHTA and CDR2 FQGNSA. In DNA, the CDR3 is TGTGCCAGCAGCTTAAGGTTAGGGGGCAATCAGCCCCAGCATTTT. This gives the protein CASSLRLGGNQPQHF. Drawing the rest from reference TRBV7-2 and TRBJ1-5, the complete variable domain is GAGVSQSPSNKVTEKGKDVELRCDPISGHTALYWYRQSLGQGLEFLIYFQGNSAPDKSGLPSDRFSAERTGGSVSTLTIQRTQQEDSAVYLCASSLRLGGNQPQHFGDGTRLSIL.

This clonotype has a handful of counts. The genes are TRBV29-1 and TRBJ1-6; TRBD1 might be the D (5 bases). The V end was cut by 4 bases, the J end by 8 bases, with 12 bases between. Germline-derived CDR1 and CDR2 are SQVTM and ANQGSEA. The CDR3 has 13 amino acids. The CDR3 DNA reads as TGCAGCGTTGCACGGGGCGAGGATTCACCCCTCCACTTT. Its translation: CSVARGEDSPLHF.

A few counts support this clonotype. Here the CDR3 DNA reads TGTGCCAGCTCACCAGGGGGAGGCAATCAGCCCCAGCATTTT. Protein product: CASSPGGGNQPQHF. This chain uses TRBV18 with TRBJ1-5; a possible D gene is TRBD1 (5 bases). The V gene's germline CDR1 is KGHSH and CDR2 LQKENI. Trimming removed 2 bases from V and 2 bases from J, with 7 bases in between. This CDR3 contains 14 residues.

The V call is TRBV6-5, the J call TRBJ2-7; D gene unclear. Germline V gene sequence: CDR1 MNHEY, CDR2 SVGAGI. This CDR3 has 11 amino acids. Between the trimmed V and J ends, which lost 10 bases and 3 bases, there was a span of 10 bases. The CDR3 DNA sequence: TGTGCCACTCGACGTGGCTACGAGCAGTACTTC. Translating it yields CATRRGYEQYF.